The 8 T cell receptor beta chains reported below all come from one sample, sequenced in a study of cytomegalovirus exposure and HLA in healthy donors. The PCR employed 60 Vbeta primers together with 13 Jbeta primers. The repertoire was sequenced with immunoSEQ multiplex PCR; TCRdb's copy has only in-frame clones and lacks some. This table lists 40,000 or so clones. Sequencing was carried out using PBMCs. These receptors all come from a male donor in good health and CMV-seronegative.

The rearrangement links TRBV28 to TRBJ2-1; TRBD2 agrees at 14 bases. Germline-derived CDR1 and CDR2 are MDHEN and SYDVKM. CDR3 length: 15 amino acids. With 6 bases clipped from V and 9 bases from J, the junction kept 7 bases outside the gene matches. In nucleotides, the CDR3 is TGTGCCAGCAGGGAGGGACTAGCGGGAGTCGGTGAGCAGTTCTTC. Residues: CASREGLAGVGEQFF.

This chain uses TRBV7-8 with TRBJ1-5, with D maybe TRBD1 (6 bases). There are 16 residues in the CDR3. Germline V gives CDR1 SGHVS, CDR2 FQNEAQ. The V end lost 3 bases, the J end lost 2 bases, and 14 bases lay between the germline ends. CDR3 sequence (DNA): TGTGCCAGCAGCTTCTCGGGGGGCAGGGGCAATCAGCCCCAGCATTTT. Its protein is CASSFSGGRGNQPQHF.

V usage is TRBV30 and J usage is TRBJ1-5, with D perhaps matching TRBD1 (6 bases). The ends were cut back, 0 bases at V and 1 base at J, with 10 bases in the middle. Germline-derived CDR1 and CDR2 are GTSNPN and SVGIG (reference sequence). The CDR3 is made up of 15 amino acids. The CDR3: CAWSVRQGSNQPQHF. The CDR3 DNA reads as TGTGCCTGGAGTGTACGTCAGGGGAGCAATCAGCCCCAGCATTTT.

The J gene is TRBJ2-7, the V gene TRBV6-6, with D possibly TRBD1 on 5 matching bases. This CDR3 spans 14 amino acids. V shed 0 bases and J shed 5 bases, with 11 bases lying between them. CDR1 and CDR2 (germline): MNHNY, SVGAGI (reference sequence). The CDR3 DNA reads TGTGCCAGCAGTTACTCGACCAGGGATCACGAGCAGTACTTC. Its protein product is CASSYSTRDHEQYF.

The chain uses TRBV28 and TRBJ2-1, with D hard to call. The V end was cut by 6 bases, the J end by 6 bases, with 21 bases between. The germline CDR1 and CDR2 sequences are MDHEN and SYDVKM. CDR3 length: 16 amino acids. CDR3 sequence (DNA): TGTGCCAGCAGCCCTGTAGCAATTCGTGGTTTCAATGAGCAGTTCTTC. Translation: CASSPVAIRGFNEQFF.

The rearrangement uses TRBV29-1 and TRBJ2-1, with 8 bases identical to TRBD1. Germline V lookup: CDR1 SQVTM, CDR2 ANQGSEA. Trimming at V came to 1 base and at J to 6 bases, leaving 5 bases not matched to a gene. This CDR3 region has 14 residues. The CDR3 sequence is CSVEGQGTSNEQFF. CDR3 coding DNA: TGCAGCGTTGAAGGACAGGGGACGTCCAATGAGCAGTTCTTC.

V usage is TRBV7-6 and J usage is TRBJ1-3; maybe TRBD1 (5 bases). CDR3 length: 17 residues. Per the germline V gene, CDR1 is SGHVS and CDR2 is FNYEAQ. V lost 0 bases to trimming and J lost 3 bases, with 15 bases between them. The CDR3 bases are TGTGCCAGCAGCTTAGCGGCCCAGGGTCAGTATGGAAACACCATATATTTT. The encoded protein is CASSLAAQGQYGNTIYF.

The chain is built from TRBV19 and TRBJ1-5; 9 bases match TRBD1. The germline V gene encodes CDR1 LNHDA and CDR2 SQIVND (reference sequence). CDR3 length: 14 residues. V dropped 9 bases and J dropped 7; count of bases not matched to a gene: 10. Here the CDR3 DNA reads TGTGCCAGCACCGGGACAGGGACAGGACAGCCCCAGCATTTT. Its protein product is CASTGTGTGQPQHF.